This T cell receptor (beta chain) was identified during a study of blood T cell repertoires in COVID-19. Background on the study: Nucleic acid was either cDNA or gDNA, and it came from T cells, B-cell-depleted T cells, or PBMCs.

Original data processing: Scientists estimated how many nucleated cells there were by amplifying reference gene primers. Assay: immunoSEQ multiplex PCR; the TCRdb copy retains only in-frame clones and omits some. That table supplies the V and J calls and clone size; D and trimming were determined from the DNA. The data hold about 59,000 clones, with 70% to 85% observed a single time. The CDR3 is made up of 16 amino acids. Per germline, CDR1 SGHVS and CDR2 FNYEAQ. Trimming took off 2 bases at V and 0 bases at J, with 11 bases between the two ends. The sequence derives from a man aged 80 or over with acute or convalescent COVID-19. This sequence joins TRBV7-6 and TRBJ2-1, with D unclear. The sample was peripheral blood. CDR3 loop: CASSLLQSGSYNEQFF. CDR3 in DNA: TGTGCCAGCAGCTTACTACAGAGTGGCTCCTACAATGAGCAGTTCTTC.